This T cell receptor beta chain was sequenced during a study of response to subunit inactivated influenza vaccine. Study-wide findings and caveats: With each seasonal influenza vaccination, the authors suggested, few new T cells are recruited.

In the case of this clonotype: Its matching antigen is unknown.

The V segment lost 0 bases and the J segment 5 bases; nucleotides outside the gene matches: 10. Germline V lookup: CDR1 DFQATT, CDR2 SNEGSKA (reference sequence). CDR3 size: 16 residues. One entry per CDR3 protein, called by TCRdb with MiXCR from the RT-PCR reads. The sample records some 300,000 distinct CDR3 sequences, about 20% being singletons. This TCR derives from a man aged 50-75 years who received an inactivated influenza vaccine. Sequenced here: PBMCs from blood, sampled around 22 months after vaccination. J is TRBJ2-1 and V is TRBV20-1; 7 nucleotides match TRBD2. The CDR3 protein is CSAREVWAGDNNEQFF. CDR3 sequence (DNA): TGCAGTGCTAGAGAGGTTTGGGCGGGAGACAACAATGAGCAGTTCTTC.